This is a list of T cell receptor beta chains from one sample in a study of blood T cell repertoires in COVID-19. Sequencing used immunoSEQ multiplex PCR; TCRdb keeps in-frame clones, though not all of them. The sample has around 230,000 clones; 80% to 90% are singletons. The material sequenced was peripheral blood. These receptors were obtained from a man aged 45 to 65 with COVID-19, enrolled during active disease. Both conserved end residues are part of each CDR3. The order of the fields is V gene, D gene, clone size, J gene, CDR3 protein, CDR3 DNA. A D gene is named only where the DNA matches it firmly. Clone size appears in some rows only: once, few, many, or a class for an expanded clone.

v_call: TRBV9
d_call: TRBD2
clone_size: -
j_call: TRBJ2-3
cdr3_aa: CASSEALSSGGVTDTQYF
cdr3_nt: TGTGCCAGCAGCGAGGCCCTTTCTAGCGGAGGGGTCACAGATACGCAGTATTTT

v_call: TRBV7-8
d_call: -
clone_size: -
j_call: TRBJ2-1
cdr3_aa: CASSFGSGRSSYNEQFF
cdr3_nt: TGTGCCAGCAGCTTCGGGTCGGGGAGATCCTCCTACAATGAGCAGTTCTTC

v_call: TRBV7-7
d_call: -
clone_size: once
j_call: TRBJ2-5
cdr3_aa: CASSLRSGPQETQYF
cdr3_nt: TGTGCCAGCAGCTTAAGGTCGGGTCCGCAAGAGACCCAGTACTTC

v_call: TRBV6-6
d_call: TRBD1
clone_size: -
j_call: TRBJ2-7
cdr3_aa: CASSYLDRGDEQYF
cdr3_nt: TGTGCCAGCAGTTACCTGGACAGGGGGGACGAGCAGTACTTC

v_call: TRBV11-3
d_call: -
clone_size: -
j_call: TRBJ1-1
cdr3_aa: CASSTRQGTEAFF
cdr3_nt: TGTGCCAGCAGCACCCGTCAGGGGACTGAAGCTTTCTTT

v_call: TRBV5-1
d_call: -
clone_size: -
j_call: TRBJ1-1
cdr3_aa: CASRTGHSTNTEAFF
cdr3_nt: TGCGCCAGCAGAACAGGACACTCCACAAACACTGAAGCTTTCTTT

v_call: TRBV6-1
d_call: TRBD2
clone_size: -
j_call: TRBJ2-3
cdr3_aa: CASSVDLGGRLYTQYF
cdr3_nt: TGTGCCAGCAGTGTAGATTTGGGCGGGAGATTGTACACGCAGTATTTT

v_call: TRBV30
d_call: TRBD2
clone_size: -
j_call: TRBJ2-2
cdr3_aa: CARRGLAGNTGELFF
cdr3_nt: TGTGCCCGCCGAGGACTAGCAGGCAACACCGGGGAGCTGTTTTTT

v_call: TRBV6-1
d_call: -
clone_size: -
j_call: TRBJ1-4
cdr3_aa: CASSEARLEEKLFF
cdr3_nt: TGTGCCAGCAGTGAAGCGCGTTTGGAGGAAAAACTGTTTTTT

v_call: TRBV6-6
d_call: TRBD1
clone_size: -
j_call: TRBJ2-4
cdr3_aa: CASSTGGEAKNIQYF
cdr3_nt: TGTGCCAGCAGCACAGGGGGCGAGGCCAAAAACATTCAGTACTTC

v_call: TRBV18
d_call: TRBD1
clone_size: few
j_call: TRBJ1-2
cdr3_aa: CASSLGTESYGYTF
cdr3_nt: TGTGCCAGCTCACTGGGGACAGAAAGCTATGGCTACACCTTC

v_call: TRBV11-2
d_call: TRBD1
clone_size: -
j_call: TRBJ2-5
cdr3_aa: CASSRRLGQRQETQYF
cdr3_nt: TGTGCCAGCAGCCGACGACTGGGACAGCGACAAGAGACCCAGTACTTC

v_call: TRBV30
d_call: TRBD1
clone_size: -
j_call: TRBJ2-7
cdr3_aa: CAWSVRGTGSYEQYF
cdr3_nt: TGTGCCTGGAGTGTACGGGGGACAGGGTCCTACGAGCAGTACTTC

v_call: TRBV15
d_call: TRBD1
clone_size: -
j_call: TRBJ1-4
cdr3_aa: CATSHAGTGSNEKLFF
cdr3_nt: TGTGCCACCAGCCATGCCGGGACAGGGTCTAATGAAAAACTGTTTTTT

v_call: TRBV11-2
d_call: TRBD2
clone_size: -
j_call: TRBJ2-2
cdr3_aa: CASSLWGGTGELFF
cdr3_nt: TGTGCCAGCAGCTTATGGGGGGGCACCGGGGAGCTGTTTTTT

v_call: TRBV19
d_call: TRBD2
clone_size: -
j_call: TRBJ2-3
cdr3_aa: CASSTGLAGGADTQYF
cdr3_nt: TGTGCCAGTAGTACCGGACTAGCGGGAGGAGCAGATACGCAGTATTTT

v_call: TRBV6-5
d_call: TRBD1
clone_size: -
j_call: TRBJ2-3
cdr3_aa: CASSYRRGPTDTQYF
cdr3_nt: TGTGCCAGCAGTTACAGAAGGGGGCCCACAGATACGCAGTATTTT